This T cell receptor (beta chain) was obtained from a study of blood T cell repertoires in COVID-19. Study summary: Acute-phase and convalescent COVID-19 samples originated in the United States, Italy and Spain. Nucleic acid was either cDNA or gDNA, and it came from T cells, B-cell-depleted T cells, or PBMCs.

Authors' analysis steps: The authors estimated nucleated cell counts from reference gene primer amplification. The table came from immunoSEQ multiplex PCR; TCRdb's copy has only in-frame clones and leaves some out. Clone size and the V and J calls come from that table; the DNA yielded D and trimming. The sample lists 250,000 to 300,000 clones; 80% to 90% were seen once. The germline V gene encodes CDR1 SNHLY and CDR2 FYNNEI. The CDR3 loop spans 11 amino acids. V was pared by 6 bases and J by 8 bases, with 10 bases between. The clonotype was recovered from an older man with acute or convalescent COVID-19. The sample was peripheral blood. The chain carries TRBV2 and TRBJ1-1; the D gene is possibly TRBD1 (5 bases). This CDR3 is CASRGQLEAFF. The CDR3 DNA sequence: TGTGCCAGCAGGGGGCAATTGGAAGCTTTCTTT. Variable domain in full (rest from reference TRBV2 and TRBJ1-1): EPEVTQTPSHQVTQMGQEVILRCVPISNHLYFYWYRQILGQKVEFLVSFYNNEISEKSEIFDDQFSVERPDGSNFTLKIRSTKLEDSAMYFCASRGQLEAFFGQGTRLTVV.